These 12 T cell receptor beta chains came from one sample sequenced in a study of blood T cell repertoires in COVID-19. Only in-frame clones appear in the TCRdb table, and some are missing; sequencing was by immunoSEQ multiplex PCR. The table shows 140,000 to 150,000 clones, with around four fifths occurring only once. What was sequenced was peripheral blood. These receptors originate from a woman aged 40 to 50 with active or convalescent COVID-19.

This clone was counted a few times. The chain is built from TRBV19 and TRBJ1-1; 7 positions agree with TRBD1. The germline CDR1 and CDR2 sequences are LNHDA and SQIVND (reference sequence). Unmatched junction bases numbered 6, after V lost 9 bases and J lost 2 bases. CDR3 size: 13 residues. DNA of the CDR3: TGTGCCAGCCTACAGGGGAGAAACACTGAAGCTTTCTTT. Translated: CASLQGRNTEAFF.

The chain uses TRBV28 and TRBJ1-4; TRBD1 matches at 8 bases. V lost 7 bases and J lost 5; bases outside the gene matches: 9. The CDR3 has 15 residues. The germline CDR1 and CDR2 sequences are MDHEN and SYDVKM. CDR3 region: CASTPLDRANEKLFF. The CDR3 DNA sequence: TGTGCCAGCACTCCCCTGGACAGGGCGAATGAAAAACTGTTTTTT. The full variable domain, in which reference TRBV28 and TRBJ1-4 provide the parts outside the CDR3, is DVKVTQSSRYLVKRTGEKVFLECVQDMDHENMFWYRQDPGLGLRLIYFSYDVKMKEKGDIPEGYSVSREKKERFSLILESASTNQTSMYLCASTPLDRANEKLFFGSGTQLSVL.

This clone was recorded once. V usage is TRBV9 and J usage is TRBJ2-2, with 13 bases that match TRBD2. Germline assignment: CDR1 SGDLS and CDR2 YYNGEE. V shed 7 bases, J shed 5 bases, and the junction held 5 bases outside the gene matches. The CDR3 contains 15 residues. This CDR3 reads CASGGLAGVTGELFF. CDR3 bases: TGTGCCAGCGGTGGACTAGCGGGAGTAACCGGGGAGCTGTTTTTT.

The rearrangement links TRBV5-1 to TRBJ1-4; 10 positions match TRBD1. Per the germline V gene, CDR1 is SGHRS and CDR2 is YFSETQ. CDR3 size: 17 residues. V dropped 4 bases and J dropped 3; count of bases not matched to a gene: 9. The CDR3 loop is CASSNDRGPGANEKLFF. The CDR3 DNA reads TGCGCCAGCAGCAATGACAGGGGGCCCGGGGCTAATGAAAAACTGTTTTTT. Using reference TRBV5-1 and TRBJ1-4 for the parts outside the CDR3, the full variable domain is KAGVTQTPRYLIKTRGQQVTLSCSPISGHRSVSWYQQTPGQGLQFLFEYFSETQRNKGNFPGRFSGRQFSNSRSEMNVSTLELGDSALYLCASSNDRGPGANEKLFFGSGTQLSVL.

The chain has TRBV3-1 (or the pseudogene TRBV3-2) and TRBJ2-5, with 7 positions matching TRBD1. Looked up from germline, CDR1 is LGHDT and CDR2 is YNNKEL (reference sequence). V was pared by 4 bases and J by 0 bases, with 8 bases of the junction left unmatched. The CDR3 runs to 16 residues. The CDR3 sequence: CASSRKGTAYQETQYF. CDR3 bases: TGTGCCAGCAGCCGTAAGGGGACAGCTTACCAAGAGACCCAGTACTTC.

The chain is built from TRBV29-1 and TRBJ2-1; TRBD1 aligns across 8 bases. Germline V gene lookup returns CDR1 SQVTM and CDR2 ANQGSEA. The CDR3 covers 12 residues. V trimming: 3 bases; J trimming: 8 bases; junction bases outside the gene matches: 3. CDR3 nucleotides: TGCAGCGTTGAGCCAGGGGGCGATGAGCAGTTCTTC. It encodes CSVEPGGDEQFF.

The rearrangement links TRBV6-5 to TRBJ1-2; D call uncertain. Trimming shortened V by 0 bases and J by 4 bases, and 9 bases separated the two germline ends. This CDR3 has 14 residues. Germline assignment: CDR1 MNHEY and CDR2 SVGAGI. DNA for the CDR3: TGTGCCAGCAGTTACTCGACGGGGTTCTATGGCTACACCTTC. Translating it yields CASSYSTGFYGYTF.

The rearrangement joins TRBV9 to TRBJ1-2, with 7 bases fitting TRBD1. Per the germline V gene, CDR1 is SGDLS and CDR2 is YYNGEE. The CDR3 runs 17 residues. V was clipped by 0 bases and J by 1 base; unmatched bases: 9. The CDR3 DNA sequence: TGTGCCAGCAGCGTAGGGGGGACAGTGGCCATTAACTATGGCTACACCTTC. Translating gives CASSVGGTVAINYGYTF.

This chain uses TRBV30 with TRBJ1-4; D not certain. Looked up from germline, CDR1 is GTSNPN and CDR2 is SVGIG (reference sequence). The CDR3 runs 13 residues. V dropped 4 bases and J dropped 8 bases, with 14 bases sitting between them. This CDR3 reads CAWTMDAGEKLFF. For the CDR3, the DNA is TGTGCCTGGACCATGGACGCGGGGGAAAAACTGTTTTTT.

Comment on this clone: Other nucleotide sequences from this sample produce the same CDR3. The CDR3 spells CASSLRPNTEAFF. CDR3 nucleotides: TGTGCCAGCAGTTTGCGCCCGAACACTGAAGCTTTCTTT. The V and J genes are TRBV28 and TRBJ1-1; D gene uncertain. The CDR3 sequence is 13 residues long. Trimming removed 3 bases from V and 1 base from J, with 6 bases in between. Germline-derived CDR1 and CDR2 are MDHEN and SYDVKM.

The rearrangement links TRBV18 to TRBJ1-5, with TRBD1 matching over 9 bases. CDR1 is KGHSH, CDR2 LQKENI, per germline. The length of the CDR3 is 16 residues. The ends lost 5 bases at V and 3 bases at J; junction bases unmatched: 8. The CDR3 reads CASSAKQGAYNQPQHF. CDR3 nucleotides: TGTGCCAGCTCAGCTAAACAGGGGGCATACAATCAGCCCCAGCATTTT.

This clone was seen only once. This chain links TRBV9 with TRBJ2-3, with TRBD2 matching over 8 bases. Germline V gene sequence: CDR1 SGDLS, CDR2 YYNGEE. CDR3 length equals 18 residues. V shed 7 bases and J 7 bases; nucleotides not matched to a gene: 23. Here the CDR3 reads CASGAGGFDYSIRHTQYF. DNA for the CDR3: TGTGCCAGCGGTGCGGGGGGTTTTGATTACAGTATTAGGCATACGCAGTATTTT.